A single sample gave rise to the 29 T cell receptor beta chains below, sequenced in a study of T cell clonality in common variable immunodeficiency. General study findings and limits: Fewer deletions and N-nucleotide insertions were reportedly seen in common variable immunodeficiency TCR beta sequences.

The method was immunoSEQ multiplex PCR; TCRdb's version includes in-frame clones alone and lacks a portion of them. The table lists tens of thousands of clones, with no singletons. These TCRs are of unknown antigen specificity. Sample: peripheral blood mononuclear cells. The receptors derive from a human donor with common variable immunodeficiency.

The sequenced part of the CDR3 DNA is TGTGCCAGCAGCTCCAGGACTAGCGGAAGATACAGGGAGACC. Encoded protein: CASSSRTSGRYRET. The CDR3 as a whole reads CASSSRTSGRYRETQYF. The rearrangement links TRBV7-6 to TRBJ2-5, with 10 bases lining up with TRBD2. The DNA ends 3 residues before the CDR3 does, and the rest of the CDR3 is filled in from the germline J gene. The germline V gene has CDR1 SGHVS and CDR2 FNYEAQ. Losses at the gene ends were 4 bases for V and 5 bases for J; bases not matched to a gene: 13. The CDR3 is 17 residues long.

This clone was seen many times. The CDR3 is cut off 3 residues early in the read; its end comes from the germline J gene. V is TRBV10-3 and J is TRBJ1-5; D is perhaps TRBD1 (6 bases). With 5 bases removed from V and 9 bases from J, the gap between germline ends came to 20 bases. Germline lookup yields CDR1 ENHRY and CDR2 SYGVKD. The CDR3 length is 15 residues. The CDR3 DNA, read in part, is TGTGCCATCAGTCCCCCGGACAGCTTTCAATGGCCC. It yields the protein CAISPPDSFQWP. The CDR3 in its entirety is CAISPPDSFQWPQHF.

Notes on this clone: The observed sequence ends 3 residues before the CDR3 terminus, with the missing tail filled in from the germline J gene. This rearrangement joins TRBV6-1 to TRBJ2-5; a weak D match, TRBD1 (6 bases). Germline CDR1 is MNHNS and CDR2 is SASEGT. This CDR3 is built from 13 residues. V shed 3 bases and J shed 4 bases, with 9 bases lying between them. This CDR3 reads CASSERGRETQYF. CDR3 bases read: TGTGCCAGCAGTGAGAGGGGGAGAGAGACC.

This clone turned up a few times. The read halts 3 residues ahead of the CDR3 end, with the missing end drawn from the germline J gene. The chain employs TRBV7-2 and TRBJ1-1, with TRBD1 identical over 9 bases. Per the germline V gene, CDR1 is SGHTA and CDR2 is FQGNSA. The V gene end was trimmed by 4 bases and the J gene end by 6 bases; junction bases not matched to a gene: 6. The CDR3 has 14 residues. Partial CDR3 DNA: TGTGCCAGCAGCTCACAGGGGGCGTCTTCTGAA. The encoded protein is CASSSQGASSE. The whole CDR3 region reads CASSSQGASSEAFF.

This clone was observed at least ten times. The read is 3 residues too short to cover the CDR3 end, so that end is filled in from the germline J gene. The chain is built from TRBV5-1 and TRBJ1-2, with D tentatively TRBD1 (6 bases). Germline V gene lookup returns CDR1 SGHRS and CDR2 YFSETQ. The V gene lost 4 bases and the J gene lost 0 bases, with 10 bases spanning the gap. The CDR3 runs to 14 residues. CDR3: CASSADSTNYGYTF. The sequenced part of the CDR3 DNA is TGCGCCAGCAGCGCGGACAGTACTAACTATGGC.

In regard to this clone: The read ends 3 residues before the CDR3 terminus; that terminus is restored from the germline J gene. The chain couples TRBV14 to TRBJ2-7; D is ambiguous. Trimming removed 1 base from V and 4 bases from J, with 2 bases in between. The CDR3 has 11 amino acids. Germline-derived CDR1 and CDR2 are SGHDN and FVKESK. The CDR3 reads CASSQVYEQYF. Partial CDR3 DNA: TGTGCCAGCAGCCAAGTATACGAG.

Concerning this clone itself: The sequence runs out 3 residues before the end of the CDR3; the remainder is reconstructed from the germline J gene. V gene TRBV6-2 or TRBV6-3 combines with J gene TRBJ1-1; 7 bases fit TRBD1. CDR3 length equals 14 residues. The ends lost 7 bases at V and 5 bases at J; junction bases unmatched: 10. Germline V lookup: CDR1 MNHEY, CDR2 SVGEGT. CDR3 protein: CASTPRGRGTEAFF. Incomplete CDR3 DNA: TGTGCCAGCACCCCTAGGGGCAGGGGGACTGAA.

Comment on this clone: Sequencing ends 3 residues short of the CDR3 end; the germline J gene provides the rest. The chain employs TRBV18 and TRBJ1-5; TRBD1 matches 7 bases. This CDR3 comprises 16 residues. Trimming at V came to 6 bases and at J to 0 bases, leaving 8 bases not matched to a gene. In germline, CDR1 is KGHSH, CDR2 LQKENI. Incomplete CDR3 DNA: TGTGCCAGCTCGCAAGGAGACAGGGATAGCAATCAGCCC. Its protein is CASSQGDRDSNQP. The whole CDR3 region reads CASSQGDRDSNQPQHF. Supplemented by reference TRBV18 and TRBJ1-5, the full variable domain reads NAGVMQNPRHLVRRRGQEARLRCSPMKGHSHVYWYRQLPEEGLKFMVYLQKENIIDESGMPKERFSAEFPKEGPSILRIQQVVRGDSAAYFCASSQGDRDSNQPQHFGDGTRLSIL.

This clone occurred a few times. The read comes to an end 3 residues before the CDR3 does, leaving the germline J gene to fill in the end. J is TRBJ1-6 and V is TRBV7-2; the match to TRBD1 covers 8 bases. The trim removed 6 bases at V and 5 bases at J, leaving 3 bases unmatched. Germline CDR1 is SGHTA and CDR2 is FQGNSA. CDR3 length equals 14 residues. Here the CDR3 reads CASRRTGNNSPLHF. The DNA read from the CDR3 is TGTGCCAGCAGAAGGACAGGGAATAATTCACCC.

This clone came up a few times. The read is 3 residues too short to cover the CDR3 end, so that end is filled in from the germline J gene. V and J are TRBV7-2 and TRBJ1-4, with TRBD1 identical over 8 bases. Germline V CDR1 and CDR2: SGHTA, FQGNSA. The length of the CDR3 is 15 residues. V shed 5 bases and J 8 bases; nucleotides not matched to a gene: 10. The CDR3 here is CASSTYQGAQEKLFF. CDR3 DNA, as far as it was read: TGTGCCAGCAGCACCTACCAGGGGGCGCAAGAAAAA.

A note on this clone: The read halts 3 residues ahead of the CDR3 end, with the missing end drawn from the germline J gene. This sequence joins TRBV19 and TRBJ1-1, with a possible D match to TRBD1 (6 bases). The length of the CDR3 is 12 residues. From germline, CDR1 is LNHDA and CDR2 SQIVND (reference sequence). Incomplete CDR3 DNA: TGTGCCAGTAGTACAGGGGTACTCGAA. Protein sequence: CASSTGVLE. In full, the CDR3 is CASSTGVLEAFF.

Note on this clone: From the germline J gene comes the end of the CDR3, since the read stops 3 residues before it. V usage is TRBV30 and J usage is TRBJ1-2, with 8 bases lining up with TRBD1. There are 13 residues in the CDR3. Per germline, CDR1 GTSNPN and CDR2 SVGIG (reference sequence). V lost 3 bases, J lost 4 bases, and 4 bases stayed unmatched. This CDR3 is CAWRFGQGYGYTF. CDR3 DNA (partial): TGTGCCTGGAGGTTTGGACAGGGCTATGGC.

This clone was counted many times. The read ends 3 residues early relative to the CDR3; the germline J gene fills the gap. The chain carries TRBV7-2 and TRBJ1-5; D is unclear. CDR1 and CDR2 from the germline V gene are SGHTA and FQGNSA. The CDR3 has 14 residues. Trimming pared 5 bases from V and 6 bases from J, leaving 14 bases between. CDR3 DNA (partial): TGTGCCAGCAGCCTCCCTGGACTTAGTCAGCCC. Protein sequence: CASSLPGLSQP. The complete CDR3 reads CASSLPGLSQPQHF.

This clone has ten or more counts. Read coverage stops 3 residues before the CDR3 terminus; the germline J gene supplies the remainder. The chain is built from TRBV5-4 and TRBJ2-2; unclear D gene. With 5 bases removed from V and 6 bases from J, the gap between germline ends came to 11 bases. The CDR3 totals 13 residues. Germline lookup yields CDR1 SGHNT and CDR2 YYREEE (reference sequence). The CDR3 DNA, read in part, is TGTGCCAGCAGTCAGGTGGATGCCGGGGAG. This gives the protein CASSQVDAGE. The entire CDR3 protein reads CASSQVDAGELFF.

This clone turned up a few times. Read coverage stops 3 residues before the CDR3 terminus; the germline J gene supplies the remainder. The J gene is TRBJ1-1, the V gene TRBV11-3; no firm D call. The CDR3 runs to 14 residues. Trimming took off 1 base at V and 3 bases at J, with 9 bases between the two ends. Germline loops: CDR1 SGHNT, CDR2 YENEEA. CDR3 DNA (partial): TGTGCCAGCAGCTTAGGGCCCGGGTACACTGAA. Translating it yields CASSLGPGYTE. The entire CDR3 sequence reads CASSLGPGYTEAFF.

In the case of this clone: The read ends 3 residues shy of where the CDR3 ends; the end is completed using the germline J gene. The rearrangement uses TRBV18 and TRBJ1-1; D is perhaps TRBD1 (5 bases). The CDR3 runs 14 residues. V was clipped by 3 bases and J by 6 bases, with 14 bases between them. Germline V gene data show CDR1 as KGHSH and CDR2 as LQKENI. This CDR3 is CASSPIPEGSEAFF. The sequenced part of the CDR3 DNA is TGTGCCAGCTCACCTATCCCTGAGGGGTCTGAA.

There are many counts of this clone. Sequencing ends 3 residues short of the CDR3 end; the germline J gene provides the rest. The chain employs TRBV18 and TRBJ2-7, with D perhaps matching TRBD2 (5 bases). CDR3 size: 13 residues. Trimming cost V 3 bases and J 5 bases, with 11 bases left between them. Germline V gene data show CDR1 as KGHSH and CDR2 as LQKENI. The covered CDR3 bases are TGTGCCAGCTCACCCTCATTCGGGGACGAG. It is translated as CASSPSFGDE. The complete CDR3 protein is CASSPSFGDEQYF.

This clone was found a few times. Sequencing ends 3 residues short of the CDR3 end; the germline J gene provides the rest. V gene TRBV7-9 combines with J gene TRBJ2-5, with D perhaps matching TRBD1 (5 bases). V was cut by 0 bases and J by 5 bases, with 13 bases left in between. The CDR3 spans 15 residues. Germline V gene data show CDR1 as SEHNR and CDR2 as FQNEAQ (reference sequence). The CDR3 protein is CASSLAQGTRETQYF. The CDR3 bases that were read are TGTGCCAGCAGCTTAGCTCAGGGAACCCGGGAGACC.

This clone was counted many times. The read stops 3 residues short of the end of the CDR3; the missing end is completed from the germline J gene. The V call is TRBV30, the J call TRBJ2-5; D possibly corresponds to TRBD2 (7 bases). Germline-derived CDR1 and CDR2 are GTSNPN and SVGIG (reference sequence). The length of the CDR3 is 15 residues. V was clipped by 0 bases and J by 3 bases, with 14 bases between them. The part of the CDR3 DNA that was read is TGTGCCTGGAGTGTACTAGGGGGGGACAAAGAGACC. The encoded protein is CAWSVLGGDKET. The CDR3, in full, reads CAWSVLGGDKETQYF.

This clone was counted ten times or more. A read error may account for a junction end that differs from germline. The read terminates 3 residues ahead of where the CDR3 ends, so the germline J gene completes it. The V call is TRBV4-2, the J call TRBJ1-2; 7 bases align to TRBD1. The germline V gene has CDR1 LGHNA and CDR2 YNFKEQ. The CDR3 runs to 15 residues. CDR3 DNA (partial): TGCGCCAGCAGCCAAGACGACAGGGCAAAATATGGC. It codes for CASSQDDRAKYG. The full CDR3 is CASSQDDRAKYGYTF.

To note about this clone: The missing CDR3 end, 3 residues past where the read stops, is filled in from the germline J gene. The V call is TRBV5-1, the J call TRBJ2-1, with TRBD2 matching over 9 bases. The CDR3 is 15 amino acids. V shed 0 bases, J shed 9 bases, and the junction held 7 bases outside the gene matches. Germline loops: CDR1 SGHRS, CDR2 YFSETQ. The CDR3 sequence is CASSLDSGGLGEQFF. The CDR3 bases that were read are TGCGCCAGCAGCTTGGATAGCGGGGGCCTAGGTGAG. The whole variable domain, remainder taken from reference TRBV5-1 and TRBJ2-1, is KAGVTQTPRYLIKTRGQQVTLSCSPISGHRSVSWYQQTPGQGLQFLFEYFSETQRNKGNFPGRFSGRQFSNSRSEMNVSTLELGDSALYLCASSLDSGGLGEQFFGPGTRLTVL.

Worth noting for this clone: The read comes to an end 3 residues before the CDR3 does, leaving the germline J gene to fill in the end. J is TRBJ1-3 and V is TRBV7-9, with D unclear. Between the trimmed V and J ends, which lost 7 bases and 2 bases, there was a span of 12 bases. Germline loops: CDR1 SEHNR, CDR2 FQNEAQ (reference sequence). The CDR3 is 14 residues long. The CDR3 reads CASTPPPAGNTIYF. The CDR3 DNA, read in part, is TGTGCCAGCACACCACCGCCAGCTGGAAACACC.

With respect to this clone: The read ends 3 residues early relative to the CDR3; the germline J gene fills the gap. V and J are TRBV19 and TRBJ1-3, with D possibly being TRBD1 (5 bases). V gave up 7 bases and J gave up 0 bases, with 13 bases separating them. The CDR3 runs 15 residues. Germline V gene lookup returns CDR1 LNHDA and CDR2 SQIVND (reference sequence). Incomplete CDR3 DNA: TGTGCCAGTAACACAAGGGGATACTCTGGAAACACC. Its translation is CASNTRGYSGNT. The CDR3 in its entirety is CASNTRGYSGNTIYF.

This clone was picked up a small number of times. The CDR3 here is CASRRRTSGGDTQYF. CDR3 DNA, as far as it was read: TGTGCCAGCCGCAGGCGGACTAGCGGGGGGGATACG. V is TRBV19 and J is TRBJ2-3, with 14 bases lining up with TRBD2. From the germline J gene comes the end of the CDR3, since the read stops 3 residues before it. Germline values: CDR1 LNHDA, CDR2 SQIVND (reference sequence). This CDR3 region has 15 residues. Unmatched junction bases numbered 8, after V lost 9 bases and J lost 6 bases.

This clone was counted between two and nine times. The DNA ends 3 residues before the CDR3 does, and the rest of the CDR3 is filled in from the germline J gene. The chain has TRBV6-2 or TRBV6-3 and TRBJ2-7, with a tentative D call TRBD2 (6 bases). CDR3 length equals 14 residues. Germline-derived CDR1 and CDR2 are MNHEY and SVGEGT. V lost 4 bases to trimming and J lost 3 bases, with 13 bases between them. CDR3 sequence reads: CASSSRLVDYEQYF. The part of the CDR3 DNA that was read is TGTGCCAGCAGTTCCAGACTAGTAGACTACGAG.

As concerns this clone: The read is 3 residues too short to cover the CDR3 end, so that end is filled in from the germline J gene. This chain joins TRBV5-1 and TRBJ1-1; D perhaps matches TRBD1 (6 bases). CDR1 and CDR2 from the germline V gene are SGHRS and YFSETQ. Trimming removed 1 base from V and 2 bases from J, with 12 bases in between. The CDR3 totals 15 residues. CDR3 sequence reads: CASSLTDRTNTEAFF. The sequenced CDR3 bases are TGCGCCAGCAGCTTGACGGACAGAACAAACACTGAA.

This clone has at least ten counts. The read ends 3 residues early relative to the CDR3; the germline J gene fills the gap. J is TRBJ1-2 and V is TRBV7-6; perhaps TRBD1 as D (6 bases). Germline CDR1 and CDR2: SGHVS and FNYEAQ. This CDR3 has 13 amino acids. V gave up 5 bases and J gave up 4 bases, with 11 bases separating them. The chain's CDR3 is CASSQDRAYGYTF. The part of the CDR3 DNA that was read is TGTGCCAGCAGCCAGGACAGAGCCTATGGC.

In the case of this clone: The read is 3 residues too short to cover the CDR3 end, so that end is filled in from the germline J gene. The V and J genes are TRBV7-6 and TRBJ2-5; D is unclear. This CDR3 spans 13 amino acids. With 3 bases removed from V and 1 base from J, the gap between germline ends came to 6 bases. The germline V gene encodes CDR1 SGHVS and CDR2 FNYEAQ. CDR3 region: CASSFDFQETQYF. The part of the CDR3 DNA that was read is TGTGCCAGCAGCTTTGACTTCCAAGAGACC.

This clone has more than one count but fewer than ten. The CDR3 is cut off 3 residues early in the read; its end comes from the germline J gene. The chain combines TRBV6-2 or TRBV6-3 with TRBJ1-6, with TRBD1 identical over 8 bases. Germline-derived CDR1 and CDR2 are MNHEY and SVGEGT. This CDR3 spans 13 amino acids. Unmatched junction bases numbered 2, after V lost 6 bases and J lost 7 bases. CDR3 DNA (partial): TGTGCCAGCAGGGACAGGGTCAATTCACCC. It is translated as CASRDRVNSP. The whole CDR3 protein is CASRDRVNSPLHF.